The entry below describes one T cell receptor (beta chain). In the source study's methods: Quantification of nucleated cells was approximated via reference gene primer amplification. This table comes from immunoSEQ multiplex PCR, and its TCRdb copy is limited to in-frame clones, with some not included. D and trimming come from the DNA, and the V and J calls and clone size come from that table. There are 180,000 or so clones in the sample; about 84% occur only once, and 15% to 20% lies in the top ten. The CDR3 sequence is 16 residues long. Per germline, CDR1 SGHRS and CDR2 YFSETQ. V lost 4 bases to trimming and J lost 5 bases, with 18 bases between them. This record comes from a study of blood T cell repertoires in COVID-19. Across the study: Specimens from acute and convalescent COVID-19 originated in the United States, Italy and Spain. Nucleic acid was either cDNA or gDNA, and it came from T cells, B-cell-depleted T cells, or PBMCs.

It was during active infection that Seattle patients were enrolled and then longitudinally followed. The TCR sequence derives from a person aged 70 to 85 with COVID-19, enrolled during active disease. Sequences were obtained from peripheral blood. This chain connects TRBV5-1 to TRBJ2-2; D ambiguous. CDR3 bases: TGCGCCAGCAGCCCCTCGGGTGGCTTCGGAACCGGGGAGCTGTTTTTT. Its translation is CASSPSGGFGTGELFF.